These 19 T cell receptor beta chains were sequenced from one sample in a study of T cells after posttransplantation cyclophosphamide. Cyclophosphamide on days +3 and +4 followed busulfan-fludarabine conditioning and a marrow graft. Sequencing was performed with immunoSEQ multiplex PCR; in TCRdb, only in-frame clones are kept and a portion is missing. This sample has 8,500 to 13,000 clones, with approximately 80% found just once. Sequences were derived from PBMCs, sampled after allogeneic stem cell transplant with posttransplant cyclophosphamide. The receptors shown here come from a female patient aged 50-59 years who received an allogeneic stem cell transplant from a related donor, was CMV-positive, and had no GVHD. Some T cells may have come from the graft donor.

The rearrangement uses TRBV7-2 and TRBJ2-1, with 11 bases that match TRBD2. Germline lookup yields CDR1 SGHTA and CDR2 FQGNSA. Trimming cost V 1 base and J 1 base; bases outside gene matches: 9. The CDR3 loop spans 19 amino acids. The CDR3 sequence: CASSLDLSGGGISYNEQFF. The CDR3 DNA follows: TGTGCCAGCAGCTTAGATCTTAGCGGGGGGGGAATTTCCTACAATGAGCAGTTCTTC.

This chain connects TRBV30 to TRBJ2-5; D possibly corresponds to TRBD2 (5 bases). Looked up from germline, CDR1 is GTSNPN and CDR2 is SVGIG (reference sequence). This CDR3 has 14 amino acids. Trimming pared 2 bases from V and 2 bases from J, leaving 12 bases between. The CDR3 loop is CAWSPREVQETQYF. CDR3 DNA sequence: TGTGCCTGGAGTCCACGGGAAGTACAAGAGACCCAGTACTTC. The full variable domain, with the rest looked up from reference TRBV30 and TRBJ2-5, is SQTIHQWPATLVQPVGSPLSLECTVEGTSNPNLYWYRQAAGRGLQLLFYSVGIGQISSEVPQNLSASRPQDRQFILSSKKLLLSDSGFYLCAWSPREVQETQYFGPGTRLLVL.

The chain links TRBV6-5 to TRBJ2-3; TRBD1 might be the D (5 bases). V dropped 2 bases and J dropped 2 bases, with 8 bases sitting between them. The length of the CDR3 is 14 residues. Germline assignment: CDR1 MNHEY and CDR2 SVGAGI. The CDR3 here is CASSYRGATDTQYF. CDR3 DNA: TGTGCCAGCAGTTACAGGGGTGCCACAGATACGCAGTATTTT.

This clone has a handful of counts. The V and J genes are TRBV6-1 and TRBJ2-1; D not resolved. Germline CDR1 reads MNHNS; CDR2 reads SASEGT. With 7 bases removed from V and 4 bases from J, the gap between germline ends came to 8 bases. The CDR3 is 12 residues long. CDR3 sequence (DNA): TGTGCCAGCATGGGCCTGTACAATGAGCAGTTCTTC. Its translation: CASMGLYNEQFF.

The rearrangement joins TRBV11-3 to TRBJ1-3; 8 nucleotides agree with TRBD1. Trimming cost V 5 bases and J 2 bases; bases outside gene matches: 8. Germline V gives CDR1 SGHNT, CDR2 YENEEA. The CDR3 has 16 residues. CDR3 residues: CASSPGGTGTGNTIYF. The CDR3 coding sequence is TGTGCCAGCAGCCCAGGGGGCACGGGTACTGGAAACACCATATATTTT.

This clone was observed a few times. The rearrangement links TRBV7-8 to TRBJ1-2; the match to TRBD1 covers 7 bases. This CDR3 has 14 residues. Trimming took 2 bases from V and 4 from J; bases not matched to a gene: 4. In germline, CDR1 is SGHVS, CDR2 FQNEAQ. The CDR3 nucleotides are TGTGCCAGCAGCTTACGGCCAGGGGGCTATGGCTACACCTTC. Its translation is CASSLRPGGYGYTF.

The chain links TRBV7-9 to TRBJ2-7; 8 bases are a match to TRBD2. CDR1 and CDR2 from the germline V gene are SEHNR and FQNEAQ (reference sequence). CDR3 length: 15 residues. Losses at the gene ends were 3 bases for V and 0 bases for J; bases not matched to a gene: 4. The CDR3 reads CASSLTAGDSYEQYF. CDR3 in DNA: TGTGCCAGCAGCTTGACAGCGGGGGACTCCTACGAGCAGTACTTC.

The rearrangement joins TRBV15 to TRBJ1-6; the D gene is possibly TRBD1 (5 bases). V was trimmed by 1 base and J by 0 bases, leaving 10 bases between them. The CDR3 extends over 17 amino acids. The germline V gene has CDR1 LNHNV and CDR2 YYDKDF (reference sequence). The CDR3 sequence is CATSRVRGGSYNSPLHF. CDR3 coding DNA: TGTGCCACCAGCAGAGTTCGGGGGGGCTCCTATAATTCACCCCTCCACTTT.

This clone was counted only a few times. The chain uses TRBV27 and TRBJ1-5; D is undetermined. Germline V gene lookup returns CDR1 MNHEY and CDR2 SMNVEV (reference sequence). The CDR3 is made up of 15 amino acids. Trimming removed 7 bases from V and 4 bases from J, with 17 bases in between. CDR3 sequence: CASTGLPLTNQPQHF. Written as DNA, the CDR3 is TGTGCCAGCACCGGACTTCCCCTTACTAATCAGCCCCAGCATTTT.

The V call is TRBV6-1, the J call TRBJ1-1, with TRBD1 identical over 7 bases. V gave up 4 bases and J gave up 4 bases; unmatched junction bases: 0. The CDR3 totals 12 residues. Germline V gene sequence: CDR1 MNHNS, CDR2 SASEGT. CDR3 nucleotides: TGTGCCAGCAGTGCAGGGGGCACTGAAGCTTTCTTT. Translated: CASSAGGTEAFF.

The genes are TRBV5-1 and TRBJ2-5; TRBD2 aligns across 11 bases. Germline V CDR1 and CDR2: SGHRS, YFSETQ. CDR3 length: 17 amino acids. Trimming removed 0 bases from V and 2 bases from J; junction bases left unmatched: 6. CDR3 DNA sequence: TGCGCCAGCAGCTTGGCTAGCGGGGGGTCTGGACAAGAGACCCAGTACTTC. It is translated as CASSLASGGSGQETQYF. Full variable domain (missing parts from reference TRBV5-1 and TRBJ2-5): KAGVTQTPRYLIKTRGQQVTLSCSPISGHRSVSWYQQTPGQGLQFLFEYFSETQRNKGNFPGRFSGRQFSNSRSEMNVSTLELGDSALYLCASSLASGGSGQETQYFGPGTRLLVL.

The chain carries TRBV27 and TRBJ2-3, with TRBD2 matching 8 bases. The V and J ends lost 5 bases and 0 bases, in that order; junction bases with no gene match: 7. Germline V gene lookup returns CDR1 MNHEY and CDR2 SMNVEV (reference sequence). The CDR3 contains 16 residues. CDR3 sequence (DNA): TGTGCCAGCAGTAAAAGAGCGGGGGCTAGCACAGATACGCAGTATTTT. Its translation: CASSKRAGASTDTQYF.

The chain recombines TRBV6-1 with TRBJ2-7; 7 nucleotides align to TRBD2. J gave up 2 bases and V 6 bases, and 16 bases lay outside the gene matches. Germline values: CDR1 MNHNS, CDR2 SASEGT. This CDR3 spans 17 amino acids. In DNA form, the CDR3 reads TGTGCCAGCAGCGAAAACGTCGGGACGGGGGGAGCCTACGAGCAGTACTTC. This gives the protein CASSENVGTGGAYEQYF.

The CDR3 DNA is TGTGCCACCAGCAGATTTCGTTCCGGGAACACTGAAGCTTTCTTT. This codes for CATSRFRSGNTEAFF. The rearrangement joins TRBV15 to TRBJ1-1, with D hard to call. V was cut by 2 bases and J by 1 base, with 11 bases left in between. This CDR3 is built from 15 residues. Germline-derived CDR1 and CDR2 are LNHNV and YYDKDF (reference sequence).

This clone was recorded only once. The chain joins TRBV11-2 to TRBJ1-2; 8 nucleotides match TRBD1. The germline V gene encodes CDR1 SGHAT and CDR2 FQNNGV. V dropped 1 base and J dropped 4; count of bases not matched to a gene: 5. The CDR3 consists of 15 residues. The CDR3 reads CASSLGWTGSYGYTF. CDR3 DNA sequence: TGTGCCAGCAGCTTAGGATGGACAGGGTCCTATGGCTACACCTTC.

The chain is built from TRBV6-1 and TRBJ2-7; D ambiguous. Trimming left V 3 bases short and J 1 base short, with 7 bases between. This CDR3 is built from 13 residues. The germline V gene has CDR1 MNHNS and CDR2 SASEGT. The CDR3 nucleotides are TGTGCCAGCAGTGACAGGTATTCCTACGAGCAGTACTTC. It translates to CASSDRYSYEQYF.

This clone was detected a few times. V usage is TRBV29-1 and J usage is TRBJ1-1; 7 bases agree with TRBD1. Trimming removed 1 base from V and 7 bases from J; junction bases left unmatched: 9. This CDR3 comprises 14 residues. The germline CDR1 and CDR2 sequences are SQVTM and ANQGSEA. The CDR3 region is CSVEARLDRLEAFF. CDR3 nucleotide sequence: TGCAGCGTTGAAGCCCGCCTGGACAGGCTTGAAGCTTTCTTT.

The chain recombines TRBV5-1 with TRBJ1-1; D is unresolved. This CDR3 spans 15 amino acids. Germline CDR1 is SGHRS and CDR2 is YFSETQ. Trimming took off 3 bases at V and 1 base at J, with 13 bases between the two ends. The CDR3: CASSSFLPGNTEAFF. The DNA for the CDR3 is TGCGCCAGCAGCTCTTTTCTCCCGGGGAACACTGAAGCTTTCTTT.

This clone was picked up one time. This chain joins TRBV12-5 and TRBJ2-2; the D gene is possibly TRBD1 (6 bases). V lost 5 bases and J lost 6, with 10 bases in between. The germline V gene encodes CDR1 LGHNT and CDR2 FRNRAP. CDR3 length: 13 residues. This chain's CDR3 is CASGQGTSGELFF. CDR3 sequence (DNA): TGTGCTAGTGGTCAAGGGACATCCGGGGAGCTGTTTTTT.